The 19 T cell receptor beta chains below come from one sample, sequenced in a study of breast tumors, draining lymph nodes, adjacent tissues. MiXCR was run by TCRdb on the multiplex PCR reads, yielding one entry per CDR3 protein. The table records 15,000 to 20,000 distinct CDR3 sequences, over 40% of them present only once. Sequenced: tumor-adjacent breast tissue. Receptors originate from a female donor with breast cancer. Some clones in this sample may be carry-over from other donors' samples.

This clonotype appeared once. With a much larger clone just one base away, this may be a read error. No conserved phenylalanine or tryptophan is present at the end of the CDR3, so a read error is the likely explanation. The chain joins TRBV7-9 to TRBJ1-1; possible D gene TRBD1, 6 bases. The ends were cut back, 5 bases at V and 2 bases at J, with 12 bases in the middle. CDR1 and CDR2 (germline): SEHNR, FQNEAQ (reference sequence). The CDR3 is made up of 14 amino acids. DNA for the CDR3: TGTGCCAGCAGCACGACAGGTCGAAACACTGAAGCTTTCTAT. Translated: CASSTTGRNTEAFY.

This chain uses TRBV4-2 with TRBJ2-1; 13 bases match TRBD2. The CDR3 loop spans 18 amino acids. CDR1 LGHNA and CDR2 YNFKEQ come from the germline V gene. V shed 4 bases and J 7 bases; nucleotides not matched to a gene: 13. CDR3 loop: CASSPLAGGADYMNEQFF. CDR3 nucleotide sequence: TGTGCCAGCAGCCCACTAGCGGGGGGGGCAGACTACATGAATGAGCAGTTCTTC.

This clonotype has ten or more counts. A much larger clone differs by one base, so this may be a read error. This rearrangement joins TRBV6-5 to TRBJ1-2, with TRBD1 matching 11 bases. Germline V gene data show CDR1 as MNHEY and CDR2 as SVGAGI. CDR3 length: 14 amino acids. V lost 5 bases to trimming and J lost 7 bases; unmatched junction nucleotides: 6. CDR3 sequence reads: CASSLGQGAVGYTF. DNA for the CDR3: TGTGCCAGCAGTCTTGGACAGGGGGCCGTTGGCTACACCTTC.

This clonotype appeared a single time. The J gene is TRBJ1-2, the V gene TRBV5-1; weak D call: TRBD1 (5 bases). The V and J ends lost 0 bases and 0 bases respectively, with 9 bases between them. The CDR3 runs 15 residues. CDR1 SGHRS and CDR2 YFSETQ come from the germline V gene. In nucleotides, the CDR3 is TGCGCCAGCAGCTTGGTGCAGGGAGCTAACTATGGCTACACCTTC. It specifies CASSLVQGANYGYTF.

In the case of this clonotype: A much more abundant neighbour one base away suggests this may be a read error. Without the conserved terminal phenylalanine or tryptophan, this CDR3 likely stems from a read error. No DNA is shown, since the ends of the CDR3 on it are uncertain; the CDR3 is the one TCRdb lists. The V gene is TRBV7-9, the J gene TRBJ2-1. CDR1 SEHNR and CDR2 FQNEAQ come from the germline V gene (reference sequence). The CDR3 totals 14 residues, both ends included. This CDR3 reads CASRPGTTYNEQSL.

The J gene is TRBJ1-2, the V gene TRBV6-5, with D possibly being TRBD1 (5 bases). This CDR3 contains 12 residues. The germline gives CDR1 MNHEY, CDR2 SVGAGI. The ends were cut back, 10 bases at V and 2 bases at J, with 11 bases in the middle. The CDR3 region is CATSGGNYGYTF. The CDR3 region has the DNA TGTGCCACTAGCGGGGGAAACTATGGCTACACCTTC.

This rearrangement joins TRBV6-5 to TRBJ1-1; 8 bases are a match to TRBD1. The germline CDR1 and CDR2 sequences are MNHEY and SVGAGI. The CDR3 extends over 16 amino acids. V lost 2 bases and J lost 2; bases outside the gene matches: 7. This chain's CDR3 is CASSYLTGQGNTEAFF. The CDR3 nucleotides read TGTGCCAGCAGTTACCTAACAGGACAGGGTAACACTGAAGCTTTCTTT.

This clonotype was observed at least ten times. The chain combines TRBV19 with TRBJ1-5; the match to TRBD1 covers 9 bases. Losses at the gene ends were 4 bases for V and 7 bases for J; bases not matched to a gene: 11. The CDR3 consists of 16 residues. Germline V gene data show CDR1 as LNHDA and CDR2 as SQIVND (reference sequence). For the CDR3, the DNA is TGTGCCAGTAGTACCTCCGGGACAGGGTTCAAACAGCCCCAGCATTTT. The encoded protein is CASSTSGTGFKQPQHF.

On this clonotype: A read error may produce the germline difference seen at one junction end. The chain combines TRBV28 with TRBJ2-7; 10 nucleotides match TRBD1. The CDR3 totals 20 residues. The germline gives CDR1 MDHEN, CDR2 SYDVKM. This CDR3 is CASSLWTGGIAGTSSCEQYF. Written as DNA, the CDR3 is TGTGCCAGCAGTCTATGGACAGGGGGGATAGCGGGAACGAGCTCCTGCGAGCAGTACTTC.

V and J are TRBV5-1 and TRBJ1-6, with D hard to call. The germline V gene encodes CDR1 SGHRS and CDR2 YFSETQ. CDR3 size: 13 residues. Deletions cut 1 base from V and 8 bases from J, with 7 bases between. The CDR3 coding sequence is TGCGCCAGCAGCTTGCGGATGGATTCACCCCTCCACTTT. Translation gives CASSLRMDSPLHF.

This clonotype has a count of ten or more. The J gene is TRBJ2-1, the V gene TRBV5-8; TRBD1 aligns across 8 bases. The CDR3 totals 15 residues. V shed 1 base, J shed 7 bases, and the junction held 7 bases outside the gene matches. Germline CDR1 and CDR2: SGHTS and YDEGEE. In DNA, the CDR3 is TGTGCCAGCAGCTTGAGGGCAGGGGGCTGGAATGAGCAGTTCTTC. This translates into CASSLRAGGWNEQFF.

This clonotype was detected once. The chain combines TRBV6-5 with TRBJ2-7; 8 bases align to TRBD1. CDR3 size: 16 residues. Germline CDR1 MNHEY, CDR2 SVGAGI. J was trimmed by 4 bases and V by 4 bases; bases with no gene match: 12. This CDR3 reads CASSFRTGSILYEQYF. The DNA for the CDR3 is TGTGCCAGCAGTTTTAGGACAGGGAGTATTTTGTACGAGCAGTACTTC.

This clonotype was observed a few times. The genes are TRBV5-6 and TRBJ1-2; 9 bases agree with TRBD1. Looked up from germline, CDR1 is SGHDT and CDR2 is YYEEEE. V lost 3 bases to trimming and J lost 4 bases; unmatched junction nucleotides: 7. The CDR3 length is 15 residues. The CDR3 DNA is TGTGCCAGCAGCTCCGGGACAGGGACACTCTATGGCTACACCTTC. Translating gives CASSSGTGTLYGYTF.

The chain links TRBV6-5 to TRBJ2-3; 7 bases fit TRBD2. The CDR3 runs to 14 residues. V dropped 10 bases and J dropped 5; count of bases not matched to a gene: 12. CDR1 and CDR2 (germline): MNHEY, SVGAGI. The CDR3 protein is CAIHRGRAQDTQYF. CDR3 DNA: TGTGCCATTCACCGGGGGAGGGCCCAAGATACGCAGTATTTT.

This clonotype appeared many times. V gene TRBV9 combines with J gene TRBJ2-1, with 8 bases aligning to TRBD2. V lost 3 bases to trimming and J lost 3 bases; unmatched junction nucleotides: 5. The CDR3 runs to 15 residues. Germline CDR1 SGDLS, CDR2 YYNGEE. Here the CDR3 reads CASSDSGNHYNEQFF. CDR3 DNA sequence: TGTGCCAGCAGCGATAGCGGGAACCACTACAATGAGCAGTTCTTC.

This clonotype has a handful of counts. The V gene is TRBV28, the J gene TRBJ1-1; D unresolved. From germline, CDR1 is MDHEN and CDR2 SYDVKM. The CDR3 totals 12 residues. Trimming shortened V by 6 bases and J by 0 bases, and 5 bases separated the two germline ends. CDR3 in DNA: TGTGCCAGCAGGGTTGTGAACACTGAAGCTTTCTTT. Translated: CASRVVNTEAFF. The whole variable domain, remainder taken from reference TRBV28 and TRBJ1-1, is DVKVTQSSRYLVKRTGEKVFLECVQDMDHENMFWYRQDPGLGLRLIYFSYDVKMKEKGDIPEGYSVSREKKERFSLILESASTNQTSMYLCASRVVNTEAFFGQGTRLTVV.

This clonotype is labeled as medium-sized. The rearrangement links TRBV10-3 to TRBJ2-2; tentative D call: TRBD2 (5 bases). V lost 5 bases and J lost 3, with 7 bases in between. The CDR3 has 13 amino acids. Germline lookup yields CDR1 ENHRY and CDR2 SYGVKD. The CDR3 region is CAISPRDTGELFF. For the CDR3, the DNA is TGTGCCATCAGTCCGAGGGACACCGGGGAGCTGTTTTTT.

In DNA form, the CDR3 reads TGTGCCAGCAGCAGTACTAGCAGGGGGGCCTATGAGCAGTTCTTC. Translated: CASSSTSRGAYEQFF. The chain couples TRBV6-6 to TRBJ2-1, with D possibly matching TRBD1 (7 bases). With 6 bases removed from V and 8 bases from J, the gap between germline ends came to 20 bases. The CDR3 runs to 15 residues. Per germline, CDR1 MNHNY and CDR2 SVGAGI (reference sequence).

This chain's CDR3 is CASRYRVSGELFF. CDR3 bases: TGTGCCAGCAGATACAGGGTGTCCGGGGAGCTGTTTTTT. The rearrangement links TRBV12-3 or TRBV12-4 to TRBJ2-2; the D gene is possibly TRBD1 (6 bases). With 6 bases removed from V and 6 bases from J, the gap between germline ends came to 11 bases. The CDR3 length is 13 residues.